This entry describes one TCR beta chain. Its specificity is unknown. The data belong to a study of T cell responses to AZD1222 COVID-19 vaccine. Broader study findings: Just a handful of people given AZD1222 tested seropositive at baseline. Repertoire sampling happened only post peak T cell response. Mapped onto spike, vaccine-associated CD4 TCRs spanned it and were dominant at 160-218 and 743-854.

Using immunoSEQ multiplex PCR, the repertoire was profiled, and TCRdb retains in-frame clones only, with some absent. This table has about 130,000 clones, roughly 85% appearing once. V lost 4 bases, J lost 1 base, and 2 bases stayed unmatched. The CDR3 length is 15 residues. Germline values: CDR1 LGHDT, CDR2 YNNKEL (reference sequence). The sample was peripheral blood, taken on day 0 of AZD1222 vaccination. V is TRBV3-1 (or the pseudogene TRBV3-2) and J is TRBJ1-5; the match to TRBD1 covers 9 bases. The TCR was taken from an adult in good health. CDR3 coding DNA: TGTGCCAGCAGCCTGACAGGGGGAAGCAATCAGCCCCAGCATTTT. Protein: CASSLTGGSNQPQHF.